This record covers a single T cell receptor beta chain. Its antigen remains unidentified. These data come from a study of identifying expanded T cells in peripheral blood. V was shortened by 4 bases and J by 0 bases, with 7 bases between the two germline ends. Germline values: CDR1 SGHRS, CDR2 YFSETQ. CDR3 size: 13 residues. Study-level results: Across healthy donors, higher total template counts meant significantly greater approximately two-week count variance. Over approximately two and four weeks, about 15 and 19 clones changed, versus approximately 1.2 between replicates.

The data were produced by immunoSEQ multiplex PCR, yet TCRdb's version contains in-frame clones alone and is incomplete. The sample lists over 80,000 clones, about 90% occurring once. Sequenced material: blood. The chain combines TRBV5-1 with TRBJ2-5; D is undetermined. The TCR sequence derives from a person between 18 and 69 years old in good health. The CDR3 bases are TGCGCCAGCAGCCGATTCTACCAAGAGACCCAGTACTTC. This codes for CASSRFYQETQYF.